Below, 9 T cell receptor beta chains from the same sample are listed, as sequenced in a study of technical replicates of blood from several donors. Clones were read by immunoSEQ multiplex PCR, and TCRdb kept only the in-frame ones, dropping some. The sample contains about 75,000 clones, approximately 96% of which appear only once. What was sequenced was T cells isolated from PBMCs. The receptors stem from a human donor in good health.

The chain links TRBV30 to TRBJ1-2; TRBD1 matches 8 bases. V was pared by 5 bases and J by 9 bases, with 5 bases of the junction left unmatched. The germline V gene has CDR1 GTSNPN and CDR2 SVGIG (reference sequence). This CDR3 spans 11 amino acids. CDR3 sequence (DNA): TGTGCCTGGGGACAGGGCGTAAGCTACACCTTC. This translates into CAWGQGVSYTF.

V is TRBV28 and J is TRBJ1-3, with D maybe TRBD1 (6 bases). Between the trimmed V and J ends, which lost 7 bases and 4 bases, there was a span of 8 bases. The germline CDR1 and CDR2 sequences are MDHEN and SYDVKM. CDR3 size: 12 residues. The CDR3 protein is CASTDRGNTIYF. In nucleotides, the CDR3 is TGTGCCAGCACTGACAGGGGAAACACCATATATTTT.

The chain has TRBV5-1 and TRBJ2-1, with 10 bases fitting TRBD2. Germline V gene data show CDR1 as SGHRS and CDR2 as YFSETQ. With V trimmed by 4 bases and J by 5 bases, 3 bases remained unmatched. CDR3 length: 14 amino acids. The CDR3 DNA sequence: TGCGCCAGCAGCGTTAGCGGGAGGAACAATGAGCAGTTCTTC. It specifies CASSVSGRNNEQFF.

This clone came up once. The chain combines TRBV5-1 with TRBJ2-1; 9 positions agree with TRBD2. The V and J ends lost 0 bases and 9 bases, in that order; junction bases with no gene match: 7. The CDR3 is 15 residues long. Germline CDR1 is SGHRS and CDR2 is YFSETQ. Here the CDR3 reads CASSLEGGREGEQFF. In DNA form, the CDR3 reads TGCGCCAGCAGCTTGGAAGGCGGGAGGGAAGGTGAGCAGTTCTTC.

The chain recombines TRBV5-8 with TRBJ2-1; 9 bases are a match to TRBD1. Germline V gene data show CDR1 as SGHTS and CDR2 as YDEGEE. J was trimmed by 5 bases and V by 7 bases; bases with no gene match: 4. The CDR3 is 13 residues long. The CDR3 bases are TGTGCCAGCGGACAGGGGCGAAACAATGAGCAGTTCTTC. Translating gives CASGQGRNNEQFF.

V and J are TRBV19 and TRBJ2-5; 8 positions agree with TRBD1. The CDR3 runs to 14 residues. The V segment lost 5 bases and the J segment 5 bases; nucleotides outside the gene matches: 7. Germline V gene sequence: CDR1 LNHDA, CDR2 SQIVND (reference sequence). This chain's CDR3 is CASSEGQGLETQYF. In DNA form, the CDR3 reads TGTGCCAGTAGTGAAGGACAGGGTCTCGAGACCCAGTACTTC.

This chain links TRBV18 with TRBJ2-7; 8 positions agree with TRBD1. Trimming cost V 2 bases and J 5 bases; bases outside gene matches: 5. This CDR3 contains 14 residues. Germline V gene sequence: CDR1 KGHSH, CDR2 LQKENI. Written as DNA, the CDR3 is TGTGCCAGCTCACCAAACCAGGGGGCGGACGAGCAGTACTTC. Encoded protein: CASSPNQGADEQYF.

The rearrangement uses TRBV19 and TRBJ1-5; a weak D match, TRBD1 (6 bases). The CDR3 contains 15 residues. The germline V gene has CDR1 LNHDA and CDR2 SQIVND (reference sequence). V was trimmed by 3 bases and J by 0 bases, leaving 9 bases between them. The CDR3 nucleotides are TGTGCCAGTAGTATCAGGGGCAGTAGCAATCAGCCCCAGCATTTT. It codes for CASSIRGSSNQPQHF.

The V call is TRBV6-5, the J call TRBJ1-2; 8 bases line up with TRBD1. The CDR3 has 14 amino acids. Germline CDR1 MNHEY, CDR2 SVGAGI. Trimming at V came to 6 bases and at J to 5 bases, leaving 8 bases not matched to a gene. The CDR3 protein is CASRPGGWGYGYTF. CDR3 DNA sequence: TGTGCCAGCAGACCAGGGGGCTGGGGGTATGGCTACACCTTC.